The 13 T cell receptor beta chains below were found in one sample sequenced in a study of T-cell memory formation after mild COVID-19. Each CDR3 protein is one row after TCRdb ran MiXCR on the 5' RACE reads. This table holds about 350,000 distinct CDR3 sequences, roughly an eighth found once. Sequencing used PBMCs or a T cell subset sorted from them (not recorded which). These receptors originate from a man between 18 and 35 years old who had mild COVID-19 (a few samples of this study predate the infection). Cell type and time point are not known.

This clonotype has just a few counts. V gene TRBV7-3 combines with J gene TRBJ1-1, with TRBD1 matching 8 bases. With 3 bases clipped from V and 8 bases from J, the junction kept 5 bases outside the gene matches. The CDR3 runs 13 residues. CDR1 and CDR2 from the germline V gene are SGHTA and FQGTGA. CDR3 coding DNA: TGTGCCAGCAGCTTGACCCGGGACAGGGAAGCTTTCTTT. Encoded protein: CASSLTRDREAFF.

The chain is built from TRBV5-4 and TRBJ1-2; D call uncertain. Germline CDR1 and CDR2: SGHNT and YYREEE (reference sequence). This CDR3 spans 15 amino acids. The V end was cut by 0 bases, the J end by 2 bases, with 11 bases between. The CDR3 DNA follows: TGTGCCAGCAGCTTGGAGAAGGGAGTCAACTATGGCTACACCTTC. Protein product: CASSLEKGVNYGYTF. Using reference TRBV5-4 and TRBJ1-2 for the parts outside the CDR3, the full variable domain is ETGVTQSPTHLIKTRGQQVTLRCSSQSGHNTVSWYQQALGQGPQFIFQYYREEENGRGNFPPRFSGLQFPNYSSELNVNALELDDSALYLCASSLEKGVNYGYTFGSGTRLTVV.

This clonotype occurred a few times. This chain links TRBV9 with TRBJ2-1; 9 bases are a match to TRBD1. The CDR3 is 15 amino acids. V shed 3 bases, J shed 6 bases, and the junction held 7 bases outside the gene matches. Germline V gene sequence: CDR1 SGDLS, CDR2 YYNGEE. CDR3: CASSAPGQGLNEQFF. As DNA, the CDR3 is TGTGCCAGCAGCGCCCCGGGACAGGGCCTCAATGAGCAGTTCTTC. Filled out from reference TRBV9 and TRBJ2-1, the complete variable domain reads DSGVTQTPKHLITATGQRVTLRCSPRSGDLSVYWYQQSLDQGLQFLIQYYNGEERAKGNILERFSAQQFPDLHSELNLSSLELGDSALYFCASSAPGQGLNEQFFGPGTRLTVL.

The chain combines TRBV11-1 with TRBJ1-1, with D perhaps TRBD1 (5 bases). CDR3 size: 14 residues. Germline assignment: CDR1 SGHAT and CDR2 FQDESV (reference sequence). Trimming removed 4 bases at V and 5 bases at J, with 14 bases between. CDR3 coding DNA: TGTGCCAGCAGCTCCTTTTCTACAGGTACTGAAGCTTTCTTT. Protein product: CASSSFSTGTEAFF. Together with reference TRBV11-1 and TRBJ1-1, the CDR3 gives the full variable domain: EAEVAQSPRYKITEKSQAVAFWCDPISGHATLYWYRQILGQGPELLVQFQDESVVDDSQLPKDRFSAERLKGVDSTLKIQPAELGDSAMYLCASSSFSTGTEAFFGQGTRLTVV.

This clonotype was detected only a few times. The chain joins TRBV4-3 to TRBJ2-7, with 8 bases aligning to TRBD1. CDR1 is LGHNA and CDR2 is YSLEER in the germline V gene. V dropped 3 bases and J dropped 0; count of bases not matched to a gene: 4. The length of the CDR3 is 15 residues. Written as DNA, the CDR3 is TGCGCCAGCAGCCATGGACAGGGATACTCCTACGAGCAGTACTTC. It specifies CASSHGQGYSYEQYF.

The gene calls are TRBV7-9 and TRBJ1-5; a weak D match, TRBD1 (6 bases). V gave up 8 bases and J gave up 4 bases, with 12 bases separating them. The CDR3 spans 13 residues. Germline CDR1 reads SEHNR; CDR2 reads FQNEAQ (reference sequence). The CDR3: CASAGGLNQPQHF. The CDR3, as DNA: TGTGCCAGCGCCGGGGGGCTAAATCAGCCCCAGCATTTT.

The chain has TRBV2 and TRBJ2-1; 11 positions match TRBD2. This CDR3 contains 14 residues. Germline-derived CDR1 and CDR2 are SNHLY and FYNNEI. Losses at the gene ends were 4 bases for V and 6 bases for J; bases not matched to a gene: 2. The CDR3, as DNA: TGTGCCAGCAGTGGGACTAGCGGGCTCAATGAGCAGTTCTTC. This codes for CASSGTSGLNEQFF.

The table lists this clonotype with a few counts. The chain joins TRBV2 to TRBJ2-3, with D unresolved. Germline CDR1 and CDR2: SNHLY and FYNNEI. Deletions cut 8 bases from V and 6 bases from J, with 15 bases between. CDR3 length: 13 amino acids. CDR3 sequence reads: CASCRLKVDTQYF. The CDR3 coding sequence is TGTGCCAGCTGCAGGTTGAAGGTTGATACGCAGTATTTT. Variable domain in full (rest from reference TRBV2 and TRBJ2-3): EPEVTQTPSHQVTQMGQEVILRCVPISNHLYFYWYRQILGQKVEFLVSFYNNEISEKSEIFDDQFSVERPDGSNFTLKIRSTKLEDSAMYFCASCRLKVDTQYFGPGTRLTVL.

This clonotype was detected ten times or more. The V and J genes are TRBV11-3 and TRBJ2-1; 16 nucleotides match TRBD2. This CDR3 is 16 amino acids long. Germline V gene data show CDR1 as SGHNT and CDR2 as YENEEA. The ends lost 5 bases at V and 6 bases at J; junction bases unmatched: 4. The CDR3 nucleotides are TGTGCCAGCAGCATCGGGACTAGCGGGGGGGCCAATGAGCAGTTCTTC. Translated: CASSIGTSGGANEQFF.

The sample holds a few counts of this clonotype. The chain links TRBV20-1 to TRBJ2-1; D is possibly TRBD2 (7 bases). Germline V CDR1 and CDR2: DFQATT, SNEGSKA (reference sequence). Deletions cut 3 bases from V and 10 bases from J, with 19 bases between. This CDR3 region has 14 residues. The CDR3 sequence is CSASGGPVWEEQFF. The CDR3, as DNA: TGCAGTGCTAGCGGGGGGCCGGTTTGGGAGGAGCAGTTCTTC.

This clonotype came up many times. The rearrangement joins TRBV4-2 to TRBJ2-4, with 8 positions matching TRBD2. There are 16 residues in the CDR3. Germline loops: CDR1 LGHNA, CDR2 YNFKEQ. After removal of 2 bases from V and 5 bases from J, the junction contained 8 bases not matched to a gene. CDR3 protein: CASSQQPGGAQNIQYF. CDR3 sequence (DNA): TGTGCCAGCAGCCAACAGCCCGGGGGGGCCCAAAACATTCAGTACTTC.

This clonotype was counted at least ten times. This rearrangement joins TRBV5-1 to TRBJ2-5; no clear D. Trimming cost V 2 bases and J 1 base, with 12 bases left between them. The V gene's germline CDR1 is SGHRS and CDR2 YFSETQ. The CDR3 covers 15 residues. The CDR3: CASSFMGNTQETQYF. DNA of the CDR3: TGCGCCAGCAGCTTTATGGGGAACACCCAAGAGACCCAGTACTTC.

This chain links TRBV5-1 with TRBJ1-2, with D possibly matching TRBD1 (5 bases). V was shortened by 4 bases and J by 4 bases, with 20 bases between the two germline ends. The germline V gene encodes CDR1 SGHRS and CDR2 YFSETQ. CDR3 length equals 16 residues. This chain's CDR3 is CASSPAGSRSVYGYTF. The CDR3 DNA is TGCGCCAGCAGCCCGGCAGGGTCCAGATCAGTCTATGGCTACACCTTC.